This T cell receptor (beta chain) was obtained from a study of cytomegalovirus exposure and HLA in healthy donors (dated by TCRdb to 2016 to 2017). The study in broad terms: An earlier analysis of roughly 610 of the donors reported over 250 Gb of sequence data and roughly 120 million unique TCR beta sequences obtained from about 179 million T cells. An early release covering approximately 600 HLA-typed donors comprised approximately 300 gigabases of sequencing data and 65 million to 100 million unique TCR sequences. Among the approximately 400 genotyped donors, approximately 82% belonged to the genetic ancestry cluster associated with self-reported Caucasian donors. The study was designed to test whether signatures of past pathogen exposure could be identified by cataloging public T cell receptors. The T cell repertoires of 550 to 850 subjects were profiled by immunosequencing and related to cytomegalovirus serostatus. Besides the first cohort of 550 to 750 subjects, a separate validation cohort made up of over 100 different subjects was used. The study combined high-throughput TCR immunosequencing, statistical association of individual TCRs with disease status, and machine learning to predict cytomegalovirus infection status. To study patterns of TCR occurrence, a later analysis re-analyzed previously published TCR beta repertoires from 700 or so donors and added high-resolution HLA genotyping. Rather than drawing on any new phenotypic data, the later analysis identified candidate immune exposures from TCR beta sequences and the way those sequences occurred across donors. An earlier analysis of approximately 630 of the donors applied high-throughput TCR beta sequencing to assess whether each TCR beta V gene segment acted as functional or pseudogenic. Donor age, sex, ethnicity and CMV serostatus were compiled together with the repertoire data. Genome-wide SNP genotypes for about 65% of the roughly 670 donors were used in a later genetic analysis, which treated that subset as a discovery cohort. Every discovery cohort repertoire had been produced on one sequencing platform. HLA typing included class I and class II loci at four-digit resolution. Typing coverage varied by locus: roughly 629-640 donors for A, B, C, DRB1 and DQB1; under 550 for DQA1; about 600 for DPA1; roughly 450 for DPB1. Because of strong linkage in the cohort, roughly five DR-DQ haplotypes were treated as single units for association and clustering. Among a few hundred genotyped donors of the cohort, an average of roughly 240,000 unique TCR beta nucleotide sequences were sequenced per donor, around 18% of them non-productive.

Remarks on this clone: The clone's antigen remains unknown. Per-base quality was not reported, and no clone a single base away is much larger than it.

Library preparation employed the immunoSEQ multiplex PCR assay. For the multiplex PCR, a mixture combining 60 forward primers for TCR Vbeta segments and 13 reverse primers for TCR Jbeta segments was used. A multiplex PCR assay on genomic DNA amplified the CDR3 region of rearranged TCR beta genes. The amplified TCR beta libraries were sequenced on the Illumina HiSeq System as 87-base-pair reads. Per the source publication's procedure: In a later analysis, around 80 million unique TCR beta chains were counted across the roughly 610 repertoires, and roughly 11 million of these chains were shared by at least two donors. Raw reads were error-corrected and collapsed into unique sequences by a nearest-neighbor algorithm in which closely related sequences were merged to remove PCR and sequencing errors. To assign V, D and J gene segments, CDR3 sequences were aligned to IMGT reference sequences. For a sequence to be retained, a match of at least six nucleotides was required to both a V gene segment and a J gene segment. A rearrangement was called productive if the CDR3 had no stop codons and remained in frame with V and J, and every other rearrangement was called non-productive. CDR3 was defined according to IMGT convention as the region running from the second conserved V-encoded cysteine to the conserved J-encoded phenylalanine. The earlier analysis of some 540 of the donors excluded any sequence lacking an unambiguous match to a single V gene segment. In an earlier analysis of about 590 of the donors, a V segment was called functional when productive rearrangements were above 56.7%, and segregating when the standard deviation between donors exceeded 5%. To diagnose cytomegalovirus status from the catalog of TCR beta chain sequences, a statistical classification framework was built. In a later analysis, TCR nucleotide sequences were compared against IMGT/GENE-DB human TR gene sequences so that V and J genes could be assigned. A later analysis assigned CDR3 sequences and most-parsimonious VDJ recombination scenarios with the TCRdist pipeline. In a later analysis, each TCR beta chain was defined by its CDR3 amino acid sequence together with its V-gene family, and reads without a unique V-gene family were excluded. To address suspected cross-contamination and a sequencing artifact, a later analysis removed 592 highly shared, low-generation-probability nucleotide sequences. A later analysis calculated a clonal expansion index for each public chain from normalized within-repertoire ranks of inferred template counts. In a later analysis, generation probabilities were computed using a VDJ recombination model fitted to out-of-frame rearrangements, and the results were checked against IGoR. In a later analysis, TCR-TCR, TCR-HLA and TCR-CMV co-occurrence was scored with hypergeometric tests, and a repertoire-size bias correction was applied to TCR pairs. A later analysis estimated false discovery rates by permuting HLA or CMV assignments 20 times. In a later analysis, co-occurring TCRs were grouped using DBSCAN, and TCRdist sequence similarity was added for clustering within HLA-allele-positive subsets. Repertoires with fewer than 30,000 or more than 120,000 public chains, plus five repertoires with anomalous nucleotide sharing, were excluded from co-occurrence clustering. Sourced from immuneACCESS, this table was stored by TCRdb with only in-frame sequences that have V and J called. A share of the clones is absent; for the studies checked, an unresolved V gene accounts for under half, and the remainder has no known explanation. The V and J calls and clone size are taken from that table; D and trimming were inferred from the DNA. The table for this sample lists approximately 260,000 clones; 80% to 90% of them were counted only once. 1.5% to 2% of the sample comes from the top ten.

Results the study describes overall, beyond this receptor: In a later analysis, 16,951 TCR beta sequences were associated with specific HLA alleles at a false discovery rate of 0.05. In a later analysis, HLA-associated TCR beta chains were found to be more clonally expanded and to have lower generation probabilities than equally common non-associated chains. A total of 150 to 200 TCR beta chains were listed by the study as associated with cytomegalovirus. In a later analysis, TCR association rates were found to vary across HLA loci, with the most associated TCRs seen for DRB1 alleles and the fewest for HLA-C alleles. Assigning TCR associations to individual alleles was difficult when HLA alleles, especially DR and DQ, strongly co-occurred. Because HLA typing was missing for some donors at each locus, association tests included only the typed subset. Sequencing depth was assumed to be roughly uniform across donors in the presence/absence analyses, though that assumption may not hold. Cytomegalovirus status was reported to be diagnosed by the classifier with high specificity and sensitivity in both the original and validation cohorts. A cluster of highly shared sequence variants was judged likely to represent a technical artifact of the sequencing pipeline. Three of the identified cytomegalovirus-associated TCR beta chains were confirmed in vitro to be specific for cytomegalovirus antigens. A further reported finding was that TCR beta sequences accurately predicted the HLA-A and HLA-B alleles for most subjects in the first cohort. Immune exposure information for the cohort was limited to CMV serostatus. In a later analysis, several top co-occurrence clusters were reported to appear linked to parvovirus B19, influenza, CMV and Epstein-Barr virus. In a later genetic analysis, fewer N-insertions in productive TCRs were reported among donors in an Asian-associated ancestry cluster than the approximately 670-donor mean. In a later analysis, most CMV-associated TCR beta chains were found to appear HLA-restricted, with HLA associations seemingly driven largely by CMV exposure. While some public TCRs were present in many individuals, most TCR sequences turned up only very rarely across donors. In a later genetic analysis, a missense DCLRE1C variant was associated with V-gene and J-gene trimming of TCR beta chains, and the association was replicated in an independent cohort. Because counts were too low, roughly 16 rarely observed V segments, including chromosome 9 orphons, were left out of the earlier analysis of approximately 580 of the donors. An earlier analysis of around 600 of the donors showed that most TCR beta V segments appeared in productive rearrangements either about 87% or about 30% of the time, which broadly matched IMGT annotations. This cohort had only TCR beta chains sequenced, and the lack of alpha or paired-chain data limited which features could be detected. Linkage disequilibrium might explain the correlated functional status among segregating V segments, but an unknown experimental factor could not be excluded. According to the authors, the approach could potentially be generalized to other disease states and immunological phenotypes.

The cohort comprised around 690 healthy bone marrow donors. All cohort members were sampled while nominally healthy, although unrecorded immune exposures were likely present. The donor was CMV seropositive and belonged to the group of about 290 seropositive cohort members. A peripheral blood sample was provided by each donor, and peripheral blood mononuclear cells were used for TCR beta sequencing. Genomic DNA was extracted from the blood cell samples with the Qiagen DNeasy Blood Extraction Kit. The material sequenced was PBMCs. This clonotype was sampled from a woman in her 40s in good health and CMV-seropositive.

The DNA sequence is given as TGTGCCAGCAGCTTAGCGGGGGGAGACAATCAGCCCCAGCATTTT. The resulting protein is CASSLAGGDNQPQHF. The chain couples TRBV7-9 to TRBJ1-5; the D gene is possibly TRBD1, with 5 bases matching. Trimming at the junction amounts to 0 bases on V and 3 bases on J, and the germline ends lie 9 bases apart. The germline V gene (reference sequence) yields SEHNR for CDR1 and FQNEAQ for CDR2. From cysteine to phenylalanine, the CDR3 is 15 amino acids long. Only CDR3 DNA remains: 45 bases, in frame from the first base.